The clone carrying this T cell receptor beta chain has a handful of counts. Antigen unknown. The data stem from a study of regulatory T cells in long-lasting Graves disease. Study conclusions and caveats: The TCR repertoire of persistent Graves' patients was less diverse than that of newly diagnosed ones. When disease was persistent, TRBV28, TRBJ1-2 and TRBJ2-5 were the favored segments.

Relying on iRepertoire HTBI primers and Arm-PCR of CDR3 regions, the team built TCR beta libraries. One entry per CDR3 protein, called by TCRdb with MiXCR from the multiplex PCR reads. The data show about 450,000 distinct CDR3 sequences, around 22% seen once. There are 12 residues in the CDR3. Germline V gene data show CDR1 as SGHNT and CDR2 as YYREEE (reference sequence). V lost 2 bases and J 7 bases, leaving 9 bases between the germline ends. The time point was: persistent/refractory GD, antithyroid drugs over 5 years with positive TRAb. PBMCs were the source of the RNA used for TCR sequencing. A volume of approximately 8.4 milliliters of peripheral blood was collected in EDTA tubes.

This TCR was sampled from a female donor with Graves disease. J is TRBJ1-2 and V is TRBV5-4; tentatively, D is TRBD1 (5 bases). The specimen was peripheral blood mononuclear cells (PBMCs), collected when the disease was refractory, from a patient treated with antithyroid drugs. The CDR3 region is CASSLSRVGYTF. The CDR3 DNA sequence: TGTGCCAGCAGCTTAAGCAGGGTTGGCTACACCTTC. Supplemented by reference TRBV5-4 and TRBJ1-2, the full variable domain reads ETGVTQSPTHLIKTRGQQVTLRCSSQSGHNTVSWYQQALGQGPQFIFQYYREEENGRGNFPPRFSGLQFPNYSSELNVNALELDDSALYLCASSLSRVGYTFGSGTRLTVV.